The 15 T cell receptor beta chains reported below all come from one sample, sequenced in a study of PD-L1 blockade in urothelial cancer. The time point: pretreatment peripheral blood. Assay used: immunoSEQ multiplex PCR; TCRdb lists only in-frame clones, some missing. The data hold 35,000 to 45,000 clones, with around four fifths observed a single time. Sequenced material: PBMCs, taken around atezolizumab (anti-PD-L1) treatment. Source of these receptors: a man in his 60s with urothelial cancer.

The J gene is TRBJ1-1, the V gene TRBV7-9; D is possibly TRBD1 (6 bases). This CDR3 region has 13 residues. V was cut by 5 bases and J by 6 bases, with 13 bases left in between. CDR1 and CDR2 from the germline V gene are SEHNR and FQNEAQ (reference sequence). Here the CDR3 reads CASSPRQAPEAFF. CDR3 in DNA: TGTGCCAGCAGCCCCCGACAGGCCCCTGAAGCTTTCTTT.

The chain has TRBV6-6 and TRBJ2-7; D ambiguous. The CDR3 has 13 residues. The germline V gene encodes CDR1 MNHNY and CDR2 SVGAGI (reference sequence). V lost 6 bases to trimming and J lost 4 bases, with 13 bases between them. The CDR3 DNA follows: TGTGCCAGCAGAACCGGAGACGGTTACGAGCAGTACTTC. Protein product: CASRTGDGYEQYF.

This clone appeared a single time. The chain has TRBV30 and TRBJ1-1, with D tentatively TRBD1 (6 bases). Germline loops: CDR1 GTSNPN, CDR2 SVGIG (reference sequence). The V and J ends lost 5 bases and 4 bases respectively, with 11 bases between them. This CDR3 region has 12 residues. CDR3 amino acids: CAWEQQGTEAFF. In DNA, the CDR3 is TGTGCCTGGGAACAACAGGGCACTGAAGCTTTCTTT.

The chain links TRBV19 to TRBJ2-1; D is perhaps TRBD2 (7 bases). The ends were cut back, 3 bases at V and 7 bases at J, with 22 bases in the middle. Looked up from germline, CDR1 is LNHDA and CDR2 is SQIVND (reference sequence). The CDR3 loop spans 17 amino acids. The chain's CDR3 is CASSIAPPGGQLNEQFF. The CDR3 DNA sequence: TGTGCCAGTAGTATTGCCCCCCCCGGGGGGCAATTAAATGAGCAGTTCTTC.

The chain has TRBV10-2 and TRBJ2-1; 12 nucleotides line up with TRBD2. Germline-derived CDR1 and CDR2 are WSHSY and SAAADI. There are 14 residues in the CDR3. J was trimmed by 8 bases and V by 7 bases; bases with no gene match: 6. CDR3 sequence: CASTPGLAGDEQFF. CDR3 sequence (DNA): TGCGCCAGCACCCCGGGACTAGCGGGCGATGAGCAGTTCTTC.

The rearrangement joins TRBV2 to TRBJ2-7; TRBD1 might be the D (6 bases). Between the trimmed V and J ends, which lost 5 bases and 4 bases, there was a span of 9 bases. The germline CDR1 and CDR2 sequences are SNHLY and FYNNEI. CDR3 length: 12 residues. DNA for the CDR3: TGTGCCAGCAGTCGACAGGCTTACGAGCAGTACTTC. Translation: CASSRQAYEQYF.

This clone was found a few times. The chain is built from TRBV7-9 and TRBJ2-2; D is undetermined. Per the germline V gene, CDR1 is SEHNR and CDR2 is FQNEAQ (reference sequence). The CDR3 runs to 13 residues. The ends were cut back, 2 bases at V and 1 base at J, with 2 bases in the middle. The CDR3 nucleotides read TGTGCCAGCAGCTTACTGAACACCGGGGAGCTGTTTTTT. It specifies CASSLLNTGELFF.

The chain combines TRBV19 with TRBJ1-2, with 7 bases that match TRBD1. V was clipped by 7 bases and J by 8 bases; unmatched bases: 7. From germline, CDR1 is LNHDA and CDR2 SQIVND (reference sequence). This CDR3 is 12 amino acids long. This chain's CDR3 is CASKTGQEGYTF. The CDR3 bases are TGTGCCAGTAAAACAGGACAGGAGGGCTACACCTTC.

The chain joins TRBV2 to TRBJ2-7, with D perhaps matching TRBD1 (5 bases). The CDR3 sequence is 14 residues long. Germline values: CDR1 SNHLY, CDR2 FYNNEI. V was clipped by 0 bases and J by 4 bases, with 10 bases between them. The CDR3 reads CASSEAQGQYEQYF. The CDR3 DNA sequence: TGTGCCAGCAGTGAAGCGCAGGGTCAGTACGAGCAGTACTTC.

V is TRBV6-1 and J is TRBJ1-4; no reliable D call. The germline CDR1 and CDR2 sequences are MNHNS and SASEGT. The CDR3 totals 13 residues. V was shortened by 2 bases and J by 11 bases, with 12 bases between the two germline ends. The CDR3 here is CASSESQGGKLFF. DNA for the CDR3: TGTGCCAGCAGTGAATCCCAAGGCGGGAAACTGTTTTTT.

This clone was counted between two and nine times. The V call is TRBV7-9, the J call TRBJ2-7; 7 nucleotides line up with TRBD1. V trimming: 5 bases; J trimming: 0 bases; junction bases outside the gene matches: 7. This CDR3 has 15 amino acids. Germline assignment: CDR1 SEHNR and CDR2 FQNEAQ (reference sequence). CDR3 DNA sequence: TGTGCCAGCAGCCTGTCCCGGGACAGCTCCTACGAGCAGTACTTC. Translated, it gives CASSLSRDSSYEQYF.

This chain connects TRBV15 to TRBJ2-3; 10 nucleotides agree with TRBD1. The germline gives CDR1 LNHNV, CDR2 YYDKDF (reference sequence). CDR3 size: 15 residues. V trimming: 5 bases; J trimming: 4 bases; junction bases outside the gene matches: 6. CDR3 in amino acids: CATSSGTGVSDTQYF. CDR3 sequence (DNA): TGTGCCACCAGCTCCGGGACAGGGGTATCAGATACGCAGTATTTT.

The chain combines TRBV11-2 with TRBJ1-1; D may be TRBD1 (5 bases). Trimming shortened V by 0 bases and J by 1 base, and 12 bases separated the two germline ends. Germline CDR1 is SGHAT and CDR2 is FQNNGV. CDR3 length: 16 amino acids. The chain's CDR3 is CASSLDSGGRNTEAFF. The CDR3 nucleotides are TGTGCCAGCAGCTTAGACTCGGGGGGACGGAACACTGAAGCTTTCTTT.

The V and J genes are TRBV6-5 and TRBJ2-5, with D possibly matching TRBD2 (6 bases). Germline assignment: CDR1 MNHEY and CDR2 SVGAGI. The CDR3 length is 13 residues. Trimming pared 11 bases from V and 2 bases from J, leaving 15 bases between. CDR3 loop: CAAGKGVQETQYF. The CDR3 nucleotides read TGTGCCGCGGGGAAAGGGGTGCAAGAGACCCAGTACTTC.

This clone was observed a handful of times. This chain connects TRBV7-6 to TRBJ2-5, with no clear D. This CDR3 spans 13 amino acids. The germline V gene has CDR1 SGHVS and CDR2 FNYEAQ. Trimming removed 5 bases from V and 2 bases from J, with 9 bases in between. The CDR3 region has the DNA TGTGCCAGCAGCAAGAGGATACAAGAGACCCAGTACTTC. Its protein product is CASSKRIQETQYF.